The 8 T cell receptor beta chains in this list originate from one sample, sequenced in a study of OX40 agonist ivuxolimab in advanced cancers. Sequencing was performed with immunoSEQ multiplex PCR; in TCRdb, only in-frame clones are kept and a portion is missing. The data show 50,000 or so clones, around 93% seen once. The specimen comprised CD4+ or CD8+ T cells sorted from blood, sampled in a trial of the OX40 agonist ivuxolimab. The origin of the receptors is an adult with an advanced solid tumor such as melanoma, head and neck, liver or kidney cancer.

This clone showed up just once. CDR3 nucleotide sequence: TGTGCCAGCAGTGAATTTTCCAGGGTAGGGGCCAACGTCCTGACTTTC. Its translation is CASSEFSRVGANVLTF. The chain carries TRBV6-1 and TRBJ2-6, with D perhaps matching TRBD1 (5 bases). Germline CDR1 MNHNS, CDR2 SASEGT. V was pared by 2 bases and J by 4 bases, with 12 bases between. The CDR3 length is 16 residues.

V gene TRBV6-5 combines with J gene TRBJ1-1; D perhaps matches TRBD1 (6 bases). The V and J ends lost 5 bases and 5 bases respectively, with 12 bases between them. The CDR3 extends over 13 amino acids. The germline V gene has CDR1 MNHEY and CDR2 SVGAGI. The CDR3: CASSVGAGTEAFF. The CDR3 coding sequence is TGTGCCAGCAGTGTGGGGGCAGGAACTGAAGCTTTCTTT.

The chain uses TRBV28 and TRBJ2-7; possibly TRBD2 for D (7 bases). Germline V lookup: CDR1 MDHEN, CDR2 SYDVKM. The V gene lost 6 bases and the J gene lost 6 bases, with 27 bases spanning the gap. The CDR3 totals 17 residues. In nucleotides, the CDR3 is TGTGCCAGCAGGGACGGGACCATTGGACTAGGGGGGGTCGAGCAGTACTTC. It translates to CASRDGTIGLGGVEQYF. Supplemented by reference TRBV28 and TRBJ2-7, the full variable domain reads DVKVTQSSRYLVKRTGEKVFLECVQDMDHENMFWYRQDPGLGLRLIYFSYDVKMKEKGDIPEGYSVSREKKERFSLILESASTNQTSMYLCASRDGTIGLGGVEQYFGPGTRLTVT.

This rearrangement joins TRBV12-5 to TRBJ2-3, with D tentatively TRBD1 (6 bases). V was pared by 0 bases and J by 5 bases, with 24 bases between. Germline CDR1 LGHNT, CDR2 FRNRAP. The CDR3 has 19 amino acids. CDR3 amino acids: CASGLVPSDSRQKGDTQYF. The CDR3 coding sequence is TGTGCTAGTGGTTTGGTTCCATCGGACAGCCGCCAGAAGGGAGATACGCAGTATTTT.

The genes are TRBV7-8 and TRBJ2-3, with 7 bases matching TRBD1. The CDR3 sequence is 16 residues long. Germline assignment: CDR1 SGHVS and CDR2 FQNEAQ. The V and J ends lost 1 base and 1 base, in that order; junction bases with no gene match: 5. The CDR3 bases are TGTGCCAGCAGCTTAGTAGTCGGGACAGGCACAGATACGCAGTATTTT. It specifies CASSLVVGTGTDTQYF.

V is TRBV19 and J is TRBJ2-2; D gene ambiguous. CDR1 and CDR2 (germline): LNHDA, SQIVND (reference sequence). The CDR3 is 11 amino acids. V lost 10 bases and J lost 6, with 9 bases in between. The CDR3 sequence: CATYLPGELFF. CDR3 sequence (DNA): TGTGCCACTTACCTCCCCGGGGAGCTGTTTTTT.

The V and J genes are TRBV28 and TRBJ1-4; D is uncertain. Looked up from germline, CDR1 is MDHEN and CDR2 is SYDVKM. CDR3 length: 16 amino acids. V was shortened by 4 bases and J by 0 bases, with 12 bases between the two germline ends. CDR3 coding DNA: TGTGCCAGCAGTTCTCAAACAGCTTCAACTAATGAAAAACTGTTTTTT. It codes for CASSSQTASTNEKLFF.

This clone has just one count. The CDR3 sequence is CASSSGTDSYEQYF. In DNA, the CDR3 is TGTGCCAGCAGCTCAGGGACGGATTCCTACGAGCAGTACTTC. This rearrangement joins TRBV7-9 to TRBJ2-7; the D call may be TRBD1 or TRBD2 (5 bases each). CDR1 is SEHNR and CDR2 is FQNEAQ in the germline V gene (reference sequence). CDR3 size: 14 residues. The V end was cut by 4 bases, the J end by 1 base, with 11 bases between.